The 9 T cell receptor beta chains below all came from one sample that was sequenced in a study of patients and donors after allogeneic stem cell transplantation. TCRdb ran MiXCR on the RT-PCR reads and lists one entry per CDR3 protein. The sample has some 150,000 distinct CDR3 sequences, 30% to 45% seen once. The specimen sequenced was blood, either unsorted or a sorted T cell fraction (not recorded which). Receptors were obtained from a human donor who was either an allogeneic HSCT recipient or a stem cell or donor lymphocyte infusion donor (not recorded which). It is not recorded whose cells these are; they may come from a transplant donor.

V and J are TRBV5-1 and TRBJ1-6; possibly TRBD1 for D (5 bases). V lost 0 bases and J lost 8, with 9 bases in between. The CDR3 sequence is 14 residues long. Germline V gene data show CDR1 as SGHRS and CDR2 as YFSETQ. The CDR3 loop is CASSLDRTDSPLHF. In nucleotides, the CDR3 is TGCGCCAGCAGCTTGGACAGGACTGATTCACCCCTCCACTTT.

The rearrangement uses TRBV9 and TRBJ2-5; D unresolved. CDR3 length equals 13 residues. V gave up 2 bases and J gave up 1 base, with 6 bases separating them. Germline CDR1 is SGDLS and CDR2 is YYNGEE. CDR3 DNA sequence: TGTGCCAGCAGCGTGTCCCCCCAAGAGACCCAGTACTTC. Residues: CASSVSPQETQYF.

This clonotype was counted many times. The chain employs TRBV28 and TRBJ1-2, with 7 bases identical to TRBD1. Germline trimming cut 5 bases from V and 5 bases from J; bases unmatched to any gene: 8. The germline V gene encodes CDR1 MDHEN and CDR2 SYDVKM. The CDR3 consists of 14 residues. The CDR3 nucleotides read TGTGCCAGCAGTAACCCTCAGACAGGGTATGGCTACACCTTC. Its translation: CASSNPQTGYGYTF.

This clonotype was counted a few times. For the CDR3, the DNA is TGTGCCAGCAGTGAAAATGTACGGGGGGACCAGCCCCAGCATTTT. As protein: CASSENVRGDQPQHF. The rearrangement uses TRBV2 and TRBJ1-5; D possibly corresponds to TRBD1 (5 bases). Germline CDR1 and CDR2: SNHLY and FYNNEI. CDR3 length equals 15 residues. The V end was cut by 2 bases, the J end by 7 bases, with 15 bases between.

The chain links TRBV7-9 to TRBJ2-5; 10 nucleotides line up with TRBD2. J lost 5 bases, V lost 2 bases, and 5 bases had no gene match. Germline assignment: CDR1 SEHNR and CDR2 FQNEAQ (reference sequence). This CDR3 region has 15 residues. CDR3 in amino acids: CASSLKAGGPETQYF. Here the CDR3 DNA reads TGTGCCAGCAGCTTAAAAGCGGGGGGGCCGGAGACCCAGTACTTC.

V gene TRBV6-6 combines with J gene TRBJ1-1; D gene unclear. Trimming removed 0 bases at V and 4 bases at J, with 12 bases between. Germline CDR1 and CDR2: MNHNY and SVGAGI (reference sequence). The CDR3 is made up of 15 amino acids. The CDR3 sequence is CASSYSDKVGTEAFF. CDR3 in DNA: TGTGCCAGCAGTTACTCTGACAAGGTGGGCACTGAAGCTTTCTTT.

The chain links TRBV6-2 or TRBV6-3 to TRBJ1-5, with TRBD1 matching 7 bases. The CDR3 has 15 residues. CDR1 and CDR2 from the germline V gene are MNHEY and SVGEGT. V shed 2 bases, J shed 11 bases, and the junction held 12 bases outside the gene matches. DNA of the CDR3: TGTGCCAGCAGTTACGGTGGACAGGCCGCTTGGGCCCAGCATTTT. Translating gives CASSYGGQAAWAQHF.

This clonotype was detected a few times. V and J are TRBV9 and TRBJ1-2; 9 positions match TRBD1. The germline V gene encodes CDR1 SGDLS and CDR2 YYNGEE. The CDR3 spans 18 residues. V lost 2 bases, J lost 1 base, and 12 bases stayed unmatched. The CDR3 bases are TGTGCCAGCAGCGTTACCCCCCTGGGGACAGGGAATAACTATGGCTACACCTTC. Translating gives CASSVTPLGTGNNYGYTF.

This clonotype has only a few counts. The V and J genes are TRBV12-3 or TRBV12-4 and TRBJ2-1; 14 bases line up with TRBD2. V shed 5 bases and J 4 bases; nucleotides not matched to a gene: 7. The CDR3 covers 17 residues. The CDR3 loop is CASSMGLAGAQYNEQFF. CDR3 nucleotides: TGTGCCAGCAGTATGGGACTAGCGGGGGCCCAATACAATGAGCAGTTCTTC.